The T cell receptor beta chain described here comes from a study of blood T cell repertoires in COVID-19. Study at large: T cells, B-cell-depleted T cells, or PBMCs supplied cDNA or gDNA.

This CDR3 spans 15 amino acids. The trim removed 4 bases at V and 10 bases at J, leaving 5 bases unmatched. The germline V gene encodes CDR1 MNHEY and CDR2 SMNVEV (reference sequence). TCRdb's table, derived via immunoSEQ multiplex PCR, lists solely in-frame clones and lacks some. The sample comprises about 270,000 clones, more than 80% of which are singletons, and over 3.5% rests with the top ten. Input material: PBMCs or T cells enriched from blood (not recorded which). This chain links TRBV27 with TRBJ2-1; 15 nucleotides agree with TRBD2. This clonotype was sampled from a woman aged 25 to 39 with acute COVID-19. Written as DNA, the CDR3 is TGTGCCAGCAGTTGGACTAGCGGGAGGGCCGTAGAGCAGTTCTTC. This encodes CASSWTSGRAVEQFF.